The T cell receptor (beta chain) under discussion was sequenced for a study of human T cells and chemical hapten exposure (dated by TCRdb to the early 2020s). About the investigation overall: For sensitization, 2% DPC in acetone was applied to a 2 cm by 2 cm area of upper inner arm skin. Patch testing was done on the upper back using Finn chambers containing 0.01% DPC, and results were scored after 6 days according to International Contact Dermatitis Research Group standards. Patients additionally received weekly therapeutic DPC doses to the scalp throughout the roughly 25-week study period. The study tracked peripheral blood TCR repertoire changes in vivo during primary and secondary sensitization to the hapten diphenylcyclopropenone (DPC) in alopecia patients. Blood samples were taken from patients before sensitization (week 0) and at 2, 6 and about 24 weeks after DPC sensitization. The patient cohort, mostly female, included alopecia areata with under or over 50% scalp involvement, alopecia totalis and alopecia universalis. Libraries were pooled for sequencing, and per-sample TCR yields varied mainly because of small differences in library volumes within the pool. For TCR sequencing, blood came from 25 to 35 alopecia patients at anywhere from one to four time points (pre-sensitization, 2, 6 and 24 weeks).

The library was produced with RACE. TCRdb lists the instrument as NextSeq 500. During library preparation, unique molecular identifiers were attached to individual cDNA molecules so that TCRs could be counted in a quantitative, reproducible way. Both TCR alpha and TCR beta chains were sequenced from each blood RNA sample. As for the original processing: A median of around 100,000 TCRs per sample was observed, with a range of about 20,000 to 750,000. The Decombinator software suite was used to annotate V, J and CDR3 in the TCR reads. For PS versus PT1 abundance plots, all samples were subsampled to the same number of TCRs (28,000). TCRs were defined as expanded if absent before sensitization and observed at least eight times at the 2-week time point. TCRdb reanalyzed the raw reads on its own, using fastp at Q25 for trimming and MiXCR for clone calling, and kept in-frame beta chains. Every distinct CDR3 protein forms one entry, paired with its most common genes and DNA. These V and J calls rely on TCRdb rather than the paper's analysis. For this sample there are about 68,000 distinct CDR3 sequences; roughly 9.8% appear just once. Jointly, the top ten make up approximately 5.2% of the sample.

The full study reports these points: DPC sensitization did not change how many TCRs were above 1 in 1000 frequency, and no evidence was found of alterations in global repertoire structure. Expanded TCRs formed significantly more large CDR3 similarity clusters than pre-sensitization or healthy control sets, consistent with antigen-driven responses. Patch test score correlated positively with the number of PT1 expanded TCRs, reaching significance at thresholds 8, 16 and 32 but not at 4. Repeated subsampling changed both the strength of the expansion versus patch-test correlation and the threshold at which the correlation became significant. All patients had alopecia, a presumed autoimmune disease, so their immune response might differ from that of healthy individuals.

Comments on this clonotype: The clone's antigen remains unknown. One base away there is no much larger clone; base qualities are not given.

The sample's time point label, in plain terms: pre-sensitization, week 0. In light of the paper, this sample's treatment or condition label describes: therapeutic diphenylcyclopropenone sensitization with weekly scalp DPC. Blood at each patch-test visit was drawn before the patch test was applied. Patients were considered eligible if aged 18 to 70, diagnosed with alopecia and deemed suitable for DPC therapy, and patients were excluded if pregnant. Total RNA was extracted from unfractionated whole blood collected in Tempus Blood RNA tubes. V loses 5 bases, J loses 4 bases, and the germline ends lie 12 bases apart. Including the terminal cysteine and phenylalanine, the CDR3 comprises 13 residues. The DNA shown is the 39-base CDR3, in frame from base 1. According to the germline V gene (reference sequence), CDR1 reads SEHNR and CDR2 reads FQNEAQ.

The chain is made from TRBV7-9 and TRBJ2-7, with no confident D gene call. The origin of this receptor is a woman aged 45-59 years with alopecia areata. Some clones in this sample may be carry-over from other donors' samples. This specimen consisted of whole blood, obtained in connection with sensitization to the hapten diphenylcyclopropenone (DPC). At the DNA level, the sequence is TGTGCCAGCAGCCCGTCGCCGCTGTACGAGCAGTACTTC. Translated, this gives CASSPSPLYEQYF.